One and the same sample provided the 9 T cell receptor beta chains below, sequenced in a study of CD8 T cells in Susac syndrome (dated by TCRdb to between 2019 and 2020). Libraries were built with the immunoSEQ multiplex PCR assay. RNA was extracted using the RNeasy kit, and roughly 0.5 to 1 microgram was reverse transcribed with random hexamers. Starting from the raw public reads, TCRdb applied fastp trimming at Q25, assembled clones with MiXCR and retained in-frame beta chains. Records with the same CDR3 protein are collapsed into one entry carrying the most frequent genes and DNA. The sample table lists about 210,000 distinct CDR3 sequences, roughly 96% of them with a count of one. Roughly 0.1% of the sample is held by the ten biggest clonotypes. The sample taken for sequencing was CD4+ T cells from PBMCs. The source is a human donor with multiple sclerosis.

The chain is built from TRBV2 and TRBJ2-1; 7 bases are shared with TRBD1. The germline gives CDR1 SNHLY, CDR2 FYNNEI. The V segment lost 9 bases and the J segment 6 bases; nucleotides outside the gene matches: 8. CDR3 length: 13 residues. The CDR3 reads CARGGAAANEQFF. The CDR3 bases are TGTGCCAGAGGGGGCGCGGCGGCCAATGAGCAGTTCTTC. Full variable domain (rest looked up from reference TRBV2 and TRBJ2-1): EPEVTQTPSHQVTQMGQEVILRCVPISNHLYFYWYRQILGQKVEFLVSFYNNEISEKSEIFDDQFSVERPDGSNFTLKIRSTKLEDSAMYFCARGGAAANEQFFGPGTRLTVL.

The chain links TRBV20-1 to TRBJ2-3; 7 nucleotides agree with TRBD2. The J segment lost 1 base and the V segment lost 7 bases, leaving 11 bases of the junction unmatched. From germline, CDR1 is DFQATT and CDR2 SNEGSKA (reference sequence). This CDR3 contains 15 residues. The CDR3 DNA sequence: TGCAGTGGCAGTGGGGGGGAGGGCGGCACAGATACGCAGTATTTT. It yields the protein CSGSGGEGGTDTQYF.

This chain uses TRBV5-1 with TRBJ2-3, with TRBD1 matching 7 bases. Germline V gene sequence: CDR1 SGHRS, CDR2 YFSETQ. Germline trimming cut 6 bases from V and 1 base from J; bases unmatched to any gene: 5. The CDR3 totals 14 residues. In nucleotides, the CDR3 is TGCGCCAGCAACGACAGGGCTCGCACAGATACGCAGTATTTT. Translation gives CASNDRARTDTQYF.

In DNA, the CDR3 is TGTGCCAGCAGTTTGGGACATGGGATAGATACGCAGTATTTT. Its protein product is CASSLGHGIDTQYF. This rearrangement joins TRBV12-3 or TRBV12-4 to TRBJ2-3; perhaps TRBD1 as D (6 bases). V was trimmed by 3 bases and J by 5 bases, leaving 12 bases between them. The CDR3 is 14 amino acids.

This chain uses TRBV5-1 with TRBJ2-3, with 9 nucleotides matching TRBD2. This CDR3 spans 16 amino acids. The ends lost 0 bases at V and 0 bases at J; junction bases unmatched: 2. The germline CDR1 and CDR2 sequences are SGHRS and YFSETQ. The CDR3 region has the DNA TGCGCCAGCAGCTTGGTGAGCGGGAGGAGCACAGATACGCAGTATTTT. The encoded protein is CASSLVSGRSTDTQYF.

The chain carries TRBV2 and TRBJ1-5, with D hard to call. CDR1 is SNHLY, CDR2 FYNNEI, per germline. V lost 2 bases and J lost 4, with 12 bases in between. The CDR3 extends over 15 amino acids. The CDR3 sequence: CASSERWTGNQPQHF. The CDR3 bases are TGTGCCAGCAGTGAAAGGTGGACGGGGAATCAGCCCCAGCATTTT.

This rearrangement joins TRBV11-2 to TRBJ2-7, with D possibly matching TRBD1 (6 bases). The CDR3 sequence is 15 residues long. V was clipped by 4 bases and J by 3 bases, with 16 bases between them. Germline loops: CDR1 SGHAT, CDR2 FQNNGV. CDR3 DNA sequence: TGTGCCAGCAGCTCAACGAAAGACAGGTACTACGAGCAGTACTTC. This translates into CASSSTKDRYYEQYF.

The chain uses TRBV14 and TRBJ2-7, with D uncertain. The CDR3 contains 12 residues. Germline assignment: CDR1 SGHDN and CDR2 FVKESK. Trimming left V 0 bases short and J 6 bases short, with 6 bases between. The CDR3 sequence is CASSQDVGEQYF. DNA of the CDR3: TGTGCCAGCAGCCAAGATGTGGGCGAGCAGTACTTC.

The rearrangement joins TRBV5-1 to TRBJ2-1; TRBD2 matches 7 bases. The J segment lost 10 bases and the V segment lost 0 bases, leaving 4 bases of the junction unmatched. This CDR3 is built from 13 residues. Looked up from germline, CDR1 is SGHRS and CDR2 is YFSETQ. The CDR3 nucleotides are TGCGCCAGCAGCTTGGTCCTAGCGGCCGAGCAGTTCTTC. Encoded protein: CASSLVLAAEQFF.